These 18 T cell receptor beta chains share one sample of origin, sequenced in a study of CD8 T cells in Susac syndrome. RNA totalling about 0.45 to 1 ug underwent reverse transcription with random hexamers. TCRdb reanalysed the immunoSEQ multiplex PCR reads using MiXCR and keeps one entry per CDR3 protein. The sample comprises 95,000 to 150,000 distinct CDR3 sequences, approximately 93% of which are singletons, and roughly 0.3% rests with the top ten. The specimen was CD8+ T cells from PBMCs. The source is a human donor with multiple sclerosis.

The rearrangement links TRBV5-4 to TRBJ2-7; D ambiguous. Trimming removed 4 bases at V and 3 bases at J, with 14 bases between. Germline CDR1 SGHNT, CDR2 YYREEE (reference sequence). This CDR3 region has 14 residues. CDR3 sequence reads: CASSPDLKGYEQYV. The DNA for the CDR3 is TGTGCCAGCAGCCCGGATTTGAAGGGCTACGAGCAGTACGTC.

In regard to this clonotype: Just one base apart from a much larger clone, this may be a read error. This rearrangement joins TRBV3-1 to TRBJ1-2, with D possibly being TRBD1 (6 bases). The CDR3 has 15 amino acids. Per the germline V gene, CDR1 is LGHDT and CDR2 is YNNKEL (reference sequence). The CDR3 here is CASIQDGGGNYGYTF. The CDR3, as DNA: TGTGCCAGCATCCAAGACGGGGGGGGCAACTATGGCTACACCTTC. Supplemented by reference TRBV3-1 and TRBJ1-2, the full variable domain reads DTAVSQTPKYLVTQMGNDKSIKCEQNLGHDTMYWYKQDSKKFLKIMFSYNNKELIINETVPNRFSPKSPDKAHLNLHINSLELGDSAVYFCASIQDGGGNYGYTFGSGTRLTVV.

V is TRBV11-2 and J is TRBJ2-2; no clear D. The CDR3 loop spans 14 amino acids. Per germline, CDR1 SGHAT and CDR2 FQNNGV. Trimming removed 5 bases at V and 3 bases at J, with 10 bases between. The CDR3 spells CASSPARDTGELFF. CDR3 nucleotide sequence: TGTGCCAGCAGCCCCGCTAGGGACACCGGGGAGCTGTTTTTT.

The chain joins TRBV9 to TRBJ1-2; TRBD1 might be the D (6 bases). Per the germline V gene, CDR1 is SGDLS and CDR2 is YYNGEE. V dropped 3 bases and J dropped 8 bases, with 26 bases sitting between them. This CDR3 contains 17 residues. The CDR3 nucleotides read TGTGCCAGCAGCGCCGATACCCCTAAACAGGGAGTGTGGGGCTACACCTTC. Its protein is CASSADTPKQGVWGYTF.

Only a few counts were recorded for this clonotype. The rearrangement links TRBV15 to TRBJ2-7, with 9 positions matching TRBD1. CDR1 and CDR2 from the germline V gene are LNHNV and YYDKDF (reference sequence). The V and J ends lost 1 base and 3 bases, in that order; junction bases with no gene match: 1. The CDR3 runs to 14 residues. The DNA for the CDR3 is TGTGCCACCAGCAGAGGGACAGGGGACTACGAGCAGTACTTC. Its translation: CATSRGTGDYEQYF.

The CDR3 DNA reads TGTGCCAGCACCCCAGGATCGGGGGGGGTCAATGAGCAGTTCTTC. Translating gives CASTPGSGGVNEQFF. The chain couples TRBV7-9 to TRBJ2-1, with TRBD2 matching 8 bases. J lost 6 bases, V lost 7 bases, and 11 bases had no gene match. This CDR3 is built from 15 residues. CDR1 is SEHNR, CDR2 FQNEAQ, per germline (reference sequence).

This clonotype was detected only once. This rearrangement joins TRBV10-3 to TRBJ2-7; 8 positions match TRBD2. Germline V lookup: CDR1 ENHRY, CDR2 SYGVKD. Germline trimming cut 3 bases from V and 3 bases from J; bases unmatched to any gene: 4. The CDR3 consists of 14 residues. The CDR3 spells CAISDRTSGYEQYV. The CDR3 DNA is TGTGCCATCAGTGATCGCACTAGCGGCTACGAGCAGTACGTC.

This chain joins TRBV13 and TRBJ2-5; perhaps TRBD2 as D (5 bases). This CDR3 comprises 15 residues. CDR1 and CDR2 (germline): PRHDT, FYEKMQ (reference sequence). V lost 7 bases and J 2 bases, leaving 17 bases between the germline ends. The CDR3 DNA reads as TGTGCCAGCACCCGGGGAAGGACCACTCAAGAGACCCAGTACTTC. It is translated as CASTRGRTTQETQYF.

This chain uses TRBV3-1 with TRBJ1-4; D gene unclear. V was clipped by 2 bases and J by 7 bases, with 14 bases between them. Germline lookup yields CDR1 LGHDT and CDR2 YNNKEL (reference sequence). The CDR3 is 15 residues long. The CDR3 DNA follows: TGTGCCAGCAGCCAAACCCCAGGAAGTAGTGAAAAACTGTTTTTT. Its protein is CASSQTPGSSEKLFF.

The chain uses TRBV7-2 and TRBJ2-5, with D possibly TRBD2 on 6 matching bases. Trimming stripped 6 bases from V and 3 bases from J, with 17 bases between. The CDR3 totals 15 residues. The germline V gene encodes CDR1 SGHTA and CDR2 FQGNSA. This CDR3 is CASRLFGGVKETQYF. Written as DNA, the CDR3 is TGTGCCAGCAGACTCTTTGGCGGGGTGAAAGAGACCCAGTACTTC.

The V gene is TRBV6-1, the J gene TRBJ2-2, with 9 positions matching TRBD1. V lost 6 bases and J lost 1; bases outside the gene matches: 3. The CDR3 runs 15 residues. The germline V gene has CDR1 MNHNS and CDR2 SASEGT. Here the CDR3 DNA reads TGTGCCAGCAGACAGGGGGCCAAGAACACCGGGGAGCTGTTTTTT. It codes for CASRQGAKNTGELFF.

The V and J genes are TRBV5-4 and TRBJ2-3; D possibly corresponds to TRBD2 (5 bases). This CDR3 has 16 residues. The V gene's germline CDR1 is SGHNT and CDR2 YYREEE (reference sequence). V lost 4 bases and J lost 0, with 15 bases in between. The CDR3 spells CASSGLTETSTDTQYF. Here the CDR3 DNA reads TGTGCCAGCAGCGGACTGACGGAAACCAGCACAGATACGCAGTATTTT.

V gene TRBV19 combines with J gene TRBJ1-5; D ambiguous. Per germline, CDR1 LNHDA and CDR2 SQIVND (reference sequence). The CDR3 is made up of 16 amino acids. V lost 3 bases to trimming and J lost 3 bases, with 15 bases between them. Written as DNA, the CDR3 is TGTGCCAGTAGTATTATGGTGATAGGTAACAATCAGCCCCAGCATTTT. The encoded protein is CASSIMVIGNNQPQHF. The full variable domain, its missing parts supplied by reference TRBV19 and TRBJ1-5, is DGGITQSPKYLFRKEGQNVTLSCEQNLNHDAMYWYRQDPGQGLRLIYYSQIVNDFQKGDIAEGYSVSREKKESFPLTVTSAQKNPTAFYLCASSIMVIGNNQPQHFGDGTRLSIL.

V usage is TRBV9 and J usage is TRBJ2-1; TRBD1 or TRBD2 may be the D gene (5 bases each). Germline values: CDR1 SGDLS, CDR2 YYNGEE. Between the trimmed V and J ends, which lost 0 bases and 10 bases, there was a span of 14 bases. The CDR3 runs to 14 residues. The DNA for the CDR3 is TGTGCCAGCAGCGTAGCCGCCAGGGACGACGAGCAGTTCTTC. Amino acids: CASSVAARDDEQFF.

In DNA, the CDR3 is TGCAGTGCTAGACTAAGAGTCTCCGGGGAGCTGTTTTTT. It yields the protein CSARLRVSGELFF. This sequence joins TRBV20-1 and TRBJ2-2; D gene uncertain. The germline gives CDR1 DFQATT, CDR2 SNEGSKA (reference sequence). The CDR3 sequence is 13 residues long. The V end lost 2 bases, the J end lost 6 bases, and 10 bases lay between the germline ends.

CDR3 coding DNA: TGCACCGGGGGGGACAGTATAAACTATGGCTACACCTTC. This sequence encodes CTGGDSINYGYTF. The chain uses TRBV29-1 and TRBJ1-2; 7 bases map to TRBD1. The CDR3 is made up of 13 amino acids. Germline assignment: CDR1 SQVTM and CDR2 ANQGSEA.

A word on this clonotype: One junction end disagrees with the germline gene, perhaps due to a read error. The J gene is TRBJ2-1, the V gene TRBV11-2; TRBD1 aligns across 8 bases. CDR1 and CDR2 (germline): SGHAT, FQNNGV. CDR3 length: 15 amino acids. The CDR3 bases are TGTGCCAGCACCATCGGGACAGGACCTTACACTGAGCAGTTCTTC. This gives the protein CASTIGTGPYTEQFF.

This sequence joins TRBV7-8 and TRBJ2-7; D may be TRBD2 (6 bases). The germline V gene encodes CDR1 SGHVS and CDR2 FQNEAQ. Trimming left V 4 bases short and J 2 bases short, with 9 bases between. The CDR3 extends over 13 amino acids. The CDR3 sequence is CASSSGTPYEQYF. The CDR3 DNA follows: TGTGCCAGCAGCTCCGGGACTCCCTACGAGCAGTACTTC.